Listed here are 12 T cell receptor beta chains from one sample, sequenced in a study of blood T cell repertoires in COVID-19. This table comes from immunoSEQ multiplex PCR, and its TCRdb copy is limited to in-frame clones, with some not included. The repertoire holds approximately 190,000 clones, 80% seen once, with under 8% in the top ten. Sequencing input: peripheral blood. Receptors were obtained from a man aged 60-69 years with acute or convalescent COVID-19.

This chain uses TRBV6-5 with TRBJ1-1; 8 bases align to TRBD1. Germline loops: CDR1 MNHEY, CDR2 SVGAGI. The CDR3 sequence is 13 residues long. Trimming removed 6 bases from V and 11 bases from J; junction bases left unmatched: 11. As DNA, the CDR3 is TGTGCCAGCAGCCTGAACGCAGGGGGCGTCGCTTTCTTT. Its translation is CASSLNAGGVAFF.

This clone was detected once. This sequence joins TRBV6-2 or TRBV6-3 and TRBJ2-1, with 9 nucleotides matching TRBD1. V dropped 6 bases and J dropped 4; count of bases not matched to a gene: 7. Germline assignment: CDR1 MNHEY and CDR2 SVGEGT. This CDR3 comprises 15 residues. The CDR3 bases are TGTGCCAGCAGCCGCACAGGGGGCAGGTACAATGAGCAGTTCTTC. It specifies CASSRTGGRYNEQFF.

The V call is TRBV2, the J call TRBJ1-1; 8 bases line up with TRBD1. This CDR3 comprises 14 residues. Germline CDR1 reads SNHLY; CDR2 reads FYNNEI. V trimming: 3 bases; J trimming: 5 bases; junction bases outside the gene matches: 5. The chain's CDR3 is CASSDAGGATEAFF. CDR3 sequence (DNA): TGTGCCAGCAGTGATGCAGGGGGCGCGACTGAAGCTTTCTTT.

There are a few counts of this clone. The V call is TRBV2, the J call TRBJ1-4; 8 bases fit TRBD1. This CDR3 contains 16 residues. Germline V gene sequence: CDR1 SNHLY, CDR2 FYNNEI. V was clipped by 2 bases and J by 0 bases; unmatched bases: 2. CDR3 residues: CASSEQGASTNEKLFF. CDR3 sequence (DNA): TGTGCCAGCAGTGAACAGGGGGCCTCAACTAATGAAAAACTGTTTTTT.

The V call is TRBV29-1, the J call TRBJ2-1; 7 bases line up with TRBD1. V gave up 7 bases and J gave up 8 bases; unmatched junction bases: 8. The CDR3 is 12 amino acids. Germline V gene data show CDR1 as SQVTM and CDR2 as ANQGSEA. The CDR3 region is CSALTGNDEQFF. CDR3 nucleotides: TGCAGCGCTTTGACAGGGAACGATGAGCAGTTCTTC.

This chain uses TRBV5-1 with TRBJ2-6, with a tentative D call TRBD1 (6 bases). The V end was cut by 0 bases, the J end by 4 bases, with 11 bases between. The CDR3 has 16 residues. The V gene's germline CDR1 is SGHRS and CDR2 YFSETQ. In DNA form, the CDR3 reads TGCGCCAGCAGCTTGGTGCAGGGGTCCGGGGCCAACGTCCTGACTTTC. Amino acids: CASSLVQGSGANVLTF.

The chain joins TRBV6-2 or TRBV6-3 to TRBJ1-4, with D possibly TRBD1 on 5 matching bases. This CDR3 contains 14 residues. V was clipped by 6 bases and J by 0 bases, with 8 bases between them. Germline CDR1 is MNHEY and CDR2 is SVGEGT. In nucleotides, the CDR3 is TGTGCCAGCAGCCCGACAGCAACTAATGAAAAACTGTTTTTT. Translated: CASSPTATNEKLFF.

J is TRBJ1-3 and V is TRBV27; no definite D call. From germline, CDR1 is MNHEY and CDR2 SMNVEV (reference sequence). The V and J ends lost 2 bases and 0 bases respectively, with 8 bases between them. This CDR3 contains 15 residues. The CDR3 loop reads CASSLRSNSGNTIYF. The CDR3 DNA is TGTGCCAGCAGTTTACGCTCTAACTCTGGAAACACCATATATTTT.

This clone came up once. The V gene is TRBV5-1, the J gene TRBJ2-5; tentatively, D is TRBD2 (6 bases). The germline V and J ends were trimmed by 4 bases and 3 bases, with 19 bases remaining between them. The length of the CDR3 is 16 residues. In germline, CDR1 is SGHRS, CDR2 YFSETQ. CDR3 sequence (DNA): TGCGCCAGCAGCCCAGGGACTCGACCGGGGGAAGAGACCCAGTACTTC. Its translation is CASSPGTRPGEETQYF.

The rearrangement joins TRBV24-1 to TRBJ1-2; D uncertain. The CDR3 contains 13 residues. V was trimmed by 4 bases and J by 2 bases, leaving 7 bases between them. CDR1 KGHDR and CDR2 SFDVKD come from the germline V gene. CDR3 amino acids: CATSDPRNYGYTF. The CDR3 region has the DNA TGTGCCACCAGTGACCCTCGGAACTATGGCTACACCTTC.

The chain employs TRBV3-1 (or the pseudogene TRBV3-2) and TRBJ2-7; D not resolved. The V gene lost 1 base and the J gene lost 8 bases, with 12 bases spanning the gap. Germline lookup yields CDR1 LGHDT and CDR2 YNNKEL (reference sequence). The CDR3 runs to 13 residues. CDR3 sequence (DNA): TGTGCCAGCAGCCAAGGTGCAGGTATTCAGCAGTACTTC. Its protein is CASSQGAGIQQYF.

This chain joins TRBV25-1 and TRBJ1-2, with a possible D match to TRBD1 (6 bases). The germline V gene encodes CDR1 MGHDK and CDR2 SYGVNS. The CDR3 length is 12 residues. V was cut by 7 bases and J by 6 bases, with 12 bases left in between. DNA for the CDR3: TGTGCCAGCACGAGAACAGGGAATGGCTACACCTTC. Its protein is CASTRTGNGYTF.